This T cell receptor (beta chain) is from a study of blood T cell repertoires in COVID-19. This CDR3 has 15 residues. Between the trimmed V and J ends, which lost 0 bases and 3 bases, there was a span of 12 bases. CDR1 SGDLS and CDR2 YYNGEE come from the germline V gene. Measured with immunoSEQ multiplex PCR; TCRdb has only the in-frame clones, and not every one. The sample shows roughly 140,000 clones, approximately 84% of them seen only once. V is TRBV9 and J is TRBJ1-1; perhaps TRBD1 as D (5 bases). Sequencing was carried out using peripheral blood. The clonotype comes from a human donor in a cohort sampled during active COVID-19. The CDR3 sequence: CASSVGVDTYTEAFF. As DNA, the CDR3 is TGTGCCAGCAGCGTAGGTGTGGACACGTACACTGAAGCTTTCTTT.